This TCR beta chain was sequenced for a study of cytomegalovirus exposure and HLA in healthy donors. Study information: Just over 80% of 300 to 450 genotyped donors fell in the Caucasian-associated ancestry cluster.

Study findings and constraints: Reports indicate that TCR beta sequences accurately predicted the HLA-A and HLA-B alleles of most subjects. When presence/absence was analysed, sequencing depth was taken to be roughly uniform across donors. In a later analysis, TCR association rates varied by HLA locus: DRB1 most, HLA-C fewest.

PCR primers comprised 60 Vbeta and 13 Jbeta primers. Some clones are missing from TCRdb's copy, which holds only in-frame ones; the method was immunoSEQ multiplex PCR. Of tens of thousands of clones listed, around 66% were seen once; the top ten hold 14%. On this clone: Its specificity is not known.

The germline V gene encodes CDR1 MNHNS and CDR2 SASEGT. CDR3 size: 11 residues. V lost 5 bases and J 11 bases, leaving 12 bases between the germline ends. The receptor was isolated from a male donor in good health and CMV-seropositive. V is TRBV6-1 and J is TRBJ1-1, with D tentatively TRBD1 (6 bases). The sequenced sample consisted of PBMCs. The chain's CDR3 is CASSLTGLAFF. The CDR3 DNA sequence: TGTGCCAGCAGTTTGACAGGTTTGGCTTTCTTT.